The clone carrying this T cell receptor (beta chain) was recorded once. Its matching antigen is unknown. V was clipped by 2 bases and J by 8 bases, with 15 bases between them. Germline V lookup: CDR1 MNHEY, CDR2 SVGAGI. This CDR3 comprises 14 residues. Regarding time point: blood 4 weeks post-SBRT, at nephrectomy. Treatment in this sample: 15 Gy SBRT to primary tumor, nephrectomy 4 weeks later. Nephrectomy followed 15 Gy stereotactic body radiation by 4 weeks. Blood was sampled at baseline, 2 weeks and 4 weeks after SBRT. These data originate in a study of radiation and T cells in renal cell carcinoma. Libraries were prepared by immunoSEQ multiplex PCR; TCRdb keeps only in-frame clonotypes and omits some of them. The repertoire has 150,000 to 200,000 clones, about nine tenths of them found once; the top ten carry approximately 10%. Study outcomes and limitations: Top tumor clonotypes rose in blood 2 weeks post-radiation, then contracted.

The sequence was collected from a woman aged 50 to 60 with renal cell carcinoma. V is TRBV6-5 and J is TRBJ1-1, with a weak D call TRBD1 (6 bases). Here the sequenced sample was blood, taken from a patient whose treatment included radiotherapy and nephrectomy. The CDR3 loop is CASSYVRGGTEAFF. In DNA, the CDR3 is TGTGCCAGCAGTTACGTCAGGGGAGGCACCGAAGCTTTCTTT.